Shown below are 3 T cell receptor beta chains from a single sample sequenced in a study of regulatory T cells in long-lasting Graves disease. Combining iRepertoire HTBI primers with Arm-PCR of CDR3 regions, the authors built TCR beta libraries. TCRdb itself ran the multiplex PCR reads through MiXCR, one entry per CDR3 protein. The sample has around 450,000 distinct CDR3 sequences; 15% are singletons. The time point was: newly diagnosed GD, antithyroid drugs for less than 3 months. PBMCs were the source of the RNA used for TCR sequencing. This sample also appeared in a second study, on T cells in Graves' hyperthyroidism and ophthalmopathy.

The source material was peripheral blood mononuclear cells (PBMCs), sampled at new diagnosis, from a patient treated with antithyroid drugs. The receptors were sampled from a woman aged 25 to 39 with Graves disease.

This chain joins TRBV4-2 and TRBJ1-4; 9 positions agree with TRBD1. The V segment lost 1 base and the J segment 4 bases; nucleotides outside the gene matches: 4. Per germline, CDR1 LGHNA and CDR2 YNFKEQ. The CDR3 is 16 amino acids. The CDR3 here is CASSQVPTGGNEKLFF. In DNA form, the CDR3 reads TGTGCCAGCAGCCAAGTTCCGACAGGGGGTAATGAAAAACTGTTTTTT.

The chain carries TRBV27 and TRBJ2-7; 7 bases map to TRBD2. Germline V CDR1 and CDR2: MNHEY, SMNVEV (reference sequence). J was trimmed by 0 bases and V by 3 bases; bases with no gene match: 5. CDR3 length: 15 residues. The CDR3 loop reads CASSFSLAASYEQYF. CDR3 DNA: TGTGCCAGCAGTTTTAGTCTAGCGGCCTCCTACGAGCAGTACTTC.

In its sample, this clonotype was seen many times. The V and J genes are TRBV28 and TRBJ1-1; the D gene is possibly TRBD1 (6 bases). V shed 11 bases and J shed 0 bases, with 16 bases lying between them. This CDR3 comprises 14 residues. Germline CDR1 and CDR2: MDHEN and SYDVKM. The CDR3 nucleotides read TGTGCCTCCCGCGAGGGGGGAATGAACACTGAAGCTTTCTTT. As protein: CASREGGMNTEAFF. Complete variable domain (other parts from reference TRBV28 and TRBJ1-1): DVKVTQSSRYLVKRTGEKVFLECVQDMDHENMFWYRQDPGLGLRLIYFSYDVKMKEKGDIPEGYSVSREKKERFSLILESASTNQTSMYLCASREGGMNTEAFFGQGTRLTVV.